A single sample is the source of the 14 T cell receptor beta chains below, sequenced in a study of blood T cell repertoires in COVID-19. The assay was immunoSEQ multiplex PCR, and TCRdb's table has in-frame clones only and misses some. The table records about 390,000 clones, about 83% of them present only once. Sequencing used PBMCs or T cells enriched from blood (not recorded which). These receptors originate from a woman aged 45-65 years who had recovered from COVID-19.

The chain links TRBV19 to TRBJ1-2; 9 bases fit TRBD1. Germline CDR1 LNHDA, CDR2 SQIVND (reference sequence). J lost 9 bases, V lost 7 bases, and 12 bases had no gene match. CDR3 length equals 14 residues. CDR3 residues: CASTHRDREGSYTF. In DNA form, the CDR3 reads TGTGCCAGTACCCACCGGGACAGGGAAGGGAGCTACACCTTC. Combining the CDR3 with reference TRBV19 and TRBJ1-2 gives the whole variable domain DGGITQSPKYLFRKEGQNVTLSCEQNLNHDAMYWYRQDPGQGLRLIYYSQIVNDFQKGDIAEGYSVSREKKESFPLTVTSAQKNPTAFYLCASTHRDREGSYTFGSGTRLTVV.

V is TRBV12-3 or TRBV12-4 and J is TRBJ1-5; 7 bases agree with TRBD1. Unmatched junction bases numbered 8, after V lost 7 bases and J lost 8 bases. The CDR3 is 13 amino acids. CDR3 in DNA: TGTGCCAGCACCGACAGGGCTCCCGAGCCCCAGCATTTT. As protein: CASTDRAPEPQHF.

This chain uses TRBV11-2 with TRBJ1-2, with D tentatively TRBD1 (6 bases). Per the germline V gene, CDR1 is SGHAT and CDR2 is FQNNGV. V lost 5 bases to trimming and J lost 9 bases, with 19 bases between them. The CDR3 has 14 amino acids. DNA of the CDR3: TGTGCCAGCAGCCCATCCTACAGGGTTGAGCGCTACACCTTC. Its protein product is CASSPSYRVERYTF.

This clone has a handful of counts. V and J are TRBV3-1 (or the pseudogene TRBV3-2) and TRBJ2-5, with 9 bases that match TRBD2. After removal of 2 bases from V and 5 bases from J, the junction contained 9 bases not matched to a gene. CDR3 length equals 16 residues. The germline gives CDR1 LGHDT, CDR2 YNNKEL (reference sequence). CDR3 sequence reads: CASSQTGTSIRETQYF. CDR3 nucleotide sequence: TGTGCCAGCAGCCAAACCGGGACTAGCATTAGGGAGACCCAGTACTTC.

The chain links TRBV10-3 to TRBJ1-4; 7 bases are shared with TRBD1. The CDR3 runs to 16 residues. Trimming cost V 0 bases and J 10 bases; bases outside gene matches: 11. Germline V lookup: CDR1 ENHRY, CDR2 SYGVKD. The CDR3 nucleotides read TGTGCCATCAGTGAGTCGAGGGGGCAGGGGCCCGGAAAACTGTTTTTT. Translation: CAISESRGQGPGKLFF.

The chain employs TRBV28 and TRBJ1-2; 8 bases align to TRBD1. In germline, CDR1 is MDHEN, CDR2 SYDVKM. This CDR3 region has 16 residues. After removal of 5 bases from V and 2 bases from J, the junction contained 10 bases not matched to a gene. CDR3 coding DNA: TGTGCCAGCAGTCCACCCCAGGGGGCGATAAACTATGGCTACACCTTC. Translated, it gives CASSPPQGAINYGYTF.

The chain has TRBV6-5 and TRBJ1-2; a possible D gene is TRBD1 (6 bases). The CDR3 covers 14 residues. The V gene's germline CDR1 is MNHEY and CDR2 SVGAGI. The V gene lost 6 bases and the J gene lost 2 bases, with 13 bases spanning the gap. The CDR3 region has the DNA TGTGCCAGCAGATCCGTTGGACAGAACTATGGCTACACCTTC. Translated, it gives CASRSVGQNYGYTF.

The rearrangement joins TRBV6-5 to TRBJ1-2; 10 nucleotides agree with TRBD1. The CDR3 sequence is 15 residues long. Trimming took 4 bases from V and 4 from J; bases not matched to a gene: 6. Looked up from germline, CDR1 is MNHEY and CDR2 is SVGAGI. In DNA, the CDR3 is TGTGCCAGCAGTTCCCCGGGACAGGGGACCTATGGCTACACCTTC. Protein product: CASSSPGQGTYGYTF.

The chain combines TRBV10-3 with TRBJ2-5, with 11 nucleotides matching TRBD2. The V gene end was trimmed by 4 bases and the J gene end by 2 bases; junction bases not matched to a gene: 3. The V gene's germline CDR1 is ENHRY and CDR2 SYGVKD. The CDR3 has 15 residues. Here the CDR3 reads CAISVTSGGQETQYF. CDR3 coding DNA: TGTGCCATCAGTGTAACTAGCGGGGGTCAAGAGACCCAGTACTTC.

The chain recombines TRBV20-1 with TRBJ1-2; D unclear. V shed 3 bases and J shed 7 bases, with 9 bases lying between them. There are 11 residues in the CDR3. CDR1 is DFQATT and CDR2 is SNEGSKA in the germline V gene (reference sequence). The CDR3 DNA reads TGCAGTGCTAGCGGCGGGTCTGGCTACACCTTC. Translated, it gives CSASGGSGYTF.

DNA for the CDR3: TGTGCCAGCAGCTTAGGGGCCAGGGGGTGGAATTCACCCCTCCACTTT. It encodes CASSLGARGWNSPLHF. V and J are TRBV7-6 and TRBJ1-6, with 7 bases fitting TRBD1. The CDR3 spans 16 residues. Germline V gene data show CDR1 as SGHVS and CDR2 as FNYEAQ. The junction had 7 bases not matched to a gene; V was cut back by 1 base and J by 7 bases.

The chain couples TRBV7-9 to TRBJ2-3; no firm D call. V was pared by 2 bases and J by 2 bases, with 8 bases between. CDR3 length: 14 amino acids. Germline values: CDR1 SEHNR, CDR2 FQNEAQ (reference sequence). CDR3 residues: CASSLSSYTDTQYF. The CDR3 DNA reads TGTGCCAGCAGCTTATCTAGTTACACAGATACGCAGTATTTT. Full variable domain (outside the CDR3, taken from reference TRBV7-9 and TRBJ2-3): DTGVSQNPRHKITKRGQNVTFRCDPISEHNRLYWYRQTLGQGPEFLTYFQNEAQLEKSRLLSDRFSAERPKGSFSTLEIQRTEQGDSAMYLCASSLSSYTDTQYFGPGTRLTVL.

This sequence joins TRBV19 and TRBJ1-4; 9 nucleotides line up with TRBD1. Per the germline V gene, CDR1 is LNHDA and CDR2 is SQIVND (reference sequence). Trimming removed 5 bases from V and 2 bases from J; junction bases left unmatched: 6. The CDR3 length is 16 residues. This CDR3 is CASSLGQGKTNEKLFF. The CDR3 DNA reads as TGTGCCAGTAGTCTGGGACAGGGAAAGACTAATGAAAAACTGTTTTTT.

The chain has TRBV27 and TRBJ1-6, with 7 bases aligning to TRBD1. Germline-derived CDR1 and CDR2 are MNHEY and SMNVEV (reference sequence). The CDR3 is 14 amino acids. The trim removed 7 bases at V and 7 bases at J, leaving 7 bases unmatched. In DNA, the CDR3 is TGTGCCAGCACCCCACAGACAGGGAATTCACCCCTCCACTTT. Amino acid sequence: CASTPQTGNSPLHF.